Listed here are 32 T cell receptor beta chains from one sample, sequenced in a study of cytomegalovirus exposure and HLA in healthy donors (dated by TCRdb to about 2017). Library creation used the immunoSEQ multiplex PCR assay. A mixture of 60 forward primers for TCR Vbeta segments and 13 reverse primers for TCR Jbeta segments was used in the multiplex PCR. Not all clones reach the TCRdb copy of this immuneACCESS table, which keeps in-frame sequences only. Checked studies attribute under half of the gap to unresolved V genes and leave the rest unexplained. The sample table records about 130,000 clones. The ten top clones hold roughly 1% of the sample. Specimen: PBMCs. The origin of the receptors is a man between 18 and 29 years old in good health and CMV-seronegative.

CDR3 in amino acids: CASSLSWERRNEQFF. The CDR3 coding sequence is TGTGCCAGCAGCTTGTCCTGGGAGCGAAGGAATGAGCAGTTCTTC. V is TRBV5-6 and J is TRBJ2-1; D is perhaps TRBD2 (5 bases). V was pared by 1 base and J by 7 bases, with 15 bases between. There are 15 residues in the CDR3. The germline CDR1 and CDR2 sequences are SGHDT and YYEEEE.

The DNA for the CDR3 is TGTGCCAGCAGCGAATTAACAGGGATGAACACTGAAGCTTTCTTT. Translating it yields CASSELTGMNTEAFF. The V call is TRBV9, the J call TRBJ1-1, with D perhaps matching TRBD1 (6 bases). This CDR3 has 15 amino acids. Germline CDR1 and CDR2: SGDLS and YYNGEE. V was cut by 3 bases and J by 0 bases, with 12 bases left in between.

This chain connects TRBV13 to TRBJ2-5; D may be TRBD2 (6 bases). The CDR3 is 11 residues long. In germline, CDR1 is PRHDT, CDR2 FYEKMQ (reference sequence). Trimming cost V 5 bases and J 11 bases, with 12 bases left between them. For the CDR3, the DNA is TGTGCCAGCAGCCCCGGGAGTGAGCAGTACTTC. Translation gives CASSPGSEQYF.

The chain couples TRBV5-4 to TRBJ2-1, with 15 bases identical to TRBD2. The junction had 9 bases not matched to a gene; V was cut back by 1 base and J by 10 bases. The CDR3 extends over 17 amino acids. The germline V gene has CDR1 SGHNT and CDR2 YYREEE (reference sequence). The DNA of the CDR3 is TGTGCCAGCAGCTTGTGGGAAGGACTAGCGGGGGGGAGGGAGCAGTTCTTC. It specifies CASSLWEGLAGGREQFF.

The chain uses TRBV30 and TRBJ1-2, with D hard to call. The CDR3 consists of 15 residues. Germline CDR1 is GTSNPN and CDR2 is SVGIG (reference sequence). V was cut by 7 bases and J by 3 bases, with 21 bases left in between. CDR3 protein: CASQAEARPYYGYTF. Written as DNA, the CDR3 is TGTGCCTCCCAAGCTGAGGCCAGACCCTACTATGGCTACACCTTC.

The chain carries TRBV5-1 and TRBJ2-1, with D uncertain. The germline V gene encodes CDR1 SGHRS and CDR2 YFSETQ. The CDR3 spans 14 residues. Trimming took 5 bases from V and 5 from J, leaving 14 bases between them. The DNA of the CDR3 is TGCGCCAGCAGGGAGAGACTTACGAACAATGAGCAGTTCTTC. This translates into CASRERLTNNEQFF.

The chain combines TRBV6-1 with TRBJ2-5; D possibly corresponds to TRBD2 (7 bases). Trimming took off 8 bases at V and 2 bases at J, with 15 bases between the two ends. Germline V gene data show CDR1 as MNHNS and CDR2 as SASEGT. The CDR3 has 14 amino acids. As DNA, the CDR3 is TGTGCCAGCGTGCCGGGGGGCCGGCAAGAGACCCAGTACTTC. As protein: CASVPGGRQETQYF.

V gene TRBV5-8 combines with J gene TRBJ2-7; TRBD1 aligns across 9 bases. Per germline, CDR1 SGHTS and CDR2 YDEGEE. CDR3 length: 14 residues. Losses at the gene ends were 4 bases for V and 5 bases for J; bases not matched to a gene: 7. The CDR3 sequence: CASSPRTGVDEQYF. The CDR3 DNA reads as TGTGCCAGCAGCCCCCGGACAGGGGTTGACGAGCAGTACTTC.

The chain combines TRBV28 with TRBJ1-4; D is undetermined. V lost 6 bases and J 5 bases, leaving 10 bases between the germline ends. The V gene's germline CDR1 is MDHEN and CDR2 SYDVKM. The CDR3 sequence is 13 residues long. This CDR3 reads CASSRGRNEKLFF. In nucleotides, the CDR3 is TGTGCCAGCAGCCGTGGGAGGAATGAAAAACTGTTTTTT.

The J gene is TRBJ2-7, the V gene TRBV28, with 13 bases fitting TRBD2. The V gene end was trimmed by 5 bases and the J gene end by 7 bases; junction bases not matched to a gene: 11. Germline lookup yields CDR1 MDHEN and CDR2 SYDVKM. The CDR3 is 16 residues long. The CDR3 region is CASSIELAGGPGEQYF. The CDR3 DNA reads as TGTGCCAGCAGTATCGAACTAGCGGGAGGGCCGGGTGAGCAGTACTTC.

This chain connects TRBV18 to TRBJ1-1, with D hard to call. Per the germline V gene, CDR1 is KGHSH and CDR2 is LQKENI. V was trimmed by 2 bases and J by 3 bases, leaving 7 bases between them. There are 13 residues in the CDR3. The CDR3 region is CASSPARDTEAFF. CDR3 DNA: TGTGCCAGCTCACCAGCCCGGGACACTGAAGCTTTCTTT.

The CDR3 DNA sequence: TGTGCCAGCAGTTACGACCAGAGCGGGATTGGGAACGAGCAGTACTTC. It yields the protein CASSYDQSGIGNEQYF. This chain uses TRBV5-8 with TRBJ2-7; 7 bases are shared with TRBD2. Per germline, CDR1 SGHTS and CDR2 YDEGEE. V trimming: 5 bases; J trimming: 5 bases; junction bases outside the gene matches: 16. The CDR3 loop spans 16 amino acids.

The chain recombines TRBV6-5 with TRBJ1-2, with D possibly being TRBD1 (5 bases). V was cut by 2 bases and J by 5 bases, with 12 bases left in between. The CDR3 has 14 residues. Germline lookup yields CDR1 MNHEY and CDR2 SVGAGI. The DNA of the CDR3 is TGTGCCAGCAGTTACGGCTCAGGGCCTTATGGCTACACCTTC. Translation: CASSYGSGPYGYTF.

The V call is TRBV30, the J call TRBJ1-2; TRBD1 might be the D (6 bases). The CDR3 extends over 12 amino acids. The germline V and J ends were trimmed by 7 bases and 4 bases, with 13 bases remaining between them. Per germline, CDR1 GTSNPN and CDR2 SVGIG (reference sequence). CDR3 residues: CASRGSSYGYTF. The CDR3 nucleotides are TGTGCCTCCAGGGGCAGTTCCTATGGCTACACCTTC.

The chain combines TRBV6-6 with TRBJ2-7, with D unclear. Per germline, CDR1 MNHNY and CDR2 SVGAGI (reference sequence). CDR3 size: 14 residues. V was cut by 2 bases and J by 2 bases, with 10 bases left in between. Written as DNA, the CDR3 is TGTGCCAGCAGTTACGAAGCTGTTCCCTACGAGCAGTACTTC. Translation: CASSYEAVPYEQYF.

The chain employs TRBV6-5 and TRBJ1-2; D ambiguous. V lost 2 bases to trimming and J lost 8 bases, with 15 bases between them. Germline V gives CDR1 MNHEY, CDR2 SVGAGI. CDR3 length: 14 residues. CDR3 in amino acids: CASSYAHPGGGYTF. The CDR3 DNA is TGTGCCAGCAGTTACGCTCACCCGGGAGGGGGCTACACCTTC.

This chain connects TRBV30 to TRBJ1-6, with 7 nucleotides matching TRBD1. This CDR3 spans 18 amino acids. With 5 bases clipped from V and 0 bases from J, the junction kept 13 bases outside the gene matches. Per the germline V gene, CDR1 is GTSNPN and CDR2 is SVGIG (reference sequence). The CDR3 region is CAWGTDREMGSYNSPLHF. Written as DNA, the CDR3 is TGTGCCTGGGGAACTGACAGGGAAATGGGCTCCTATAATTCACCCCTCCACTTT.

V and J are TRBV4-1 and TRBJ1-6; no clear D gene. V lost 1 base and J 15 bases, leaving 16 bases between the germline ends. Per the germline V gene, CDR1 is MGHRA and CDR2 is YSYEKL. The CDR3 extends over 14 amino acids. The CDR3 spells CASSQGPVASSLHF. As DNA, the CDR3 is TGCGCCAGCAGCCAAGGGCCTGTCGCCTCCAGCCTCCACTTT.

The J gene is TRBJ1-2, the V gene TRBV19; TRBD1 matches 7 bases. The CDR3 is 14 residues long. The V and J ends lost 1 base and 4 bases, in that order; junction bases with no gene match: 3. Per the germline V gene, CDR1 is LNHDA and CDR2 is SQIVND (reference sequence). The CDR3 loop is CASSIAGGGYGYTF. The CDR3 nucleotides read TGTGCCAGTAGTATAGCAGGGGGAGGCTATGGCTACACCTTC. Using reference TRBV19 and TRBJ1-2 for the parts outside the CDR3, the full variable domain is DGGITQSPKYLFRKEGQNVTLSCEQNLNHDAMYWYRQDPGQGLRLIYYSQIVNDFQKGDIAEGYSVSREKKESFPLTVTSAQKNPTAFYLCASSIAGGGYGYTFGSGTRLTVV.

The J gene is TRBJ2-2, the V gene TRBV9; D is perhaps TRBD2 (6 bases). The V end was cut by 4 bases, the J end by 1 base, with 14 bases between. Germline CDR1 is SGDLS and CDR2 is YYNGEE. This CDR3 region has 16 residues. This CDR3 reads CASSRGGRGNTGELFF. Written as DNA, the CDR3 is TGTGCCAGCAGCAGAGGTGGGCGGGGGAACACCGGGGAGCTGTTTTTT.

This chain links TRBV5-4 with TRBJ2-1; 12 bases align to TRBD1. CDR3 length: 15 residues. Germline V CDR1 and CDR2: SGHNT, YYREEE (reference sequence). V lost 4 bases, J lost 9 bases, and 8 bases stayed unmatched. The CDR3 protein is CASSQGGQGAGEQFF. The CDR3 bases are TGTGCCAGCAGCCAAGGGGGACAGGGGGCCGGTGAGCAGTTCTTC.

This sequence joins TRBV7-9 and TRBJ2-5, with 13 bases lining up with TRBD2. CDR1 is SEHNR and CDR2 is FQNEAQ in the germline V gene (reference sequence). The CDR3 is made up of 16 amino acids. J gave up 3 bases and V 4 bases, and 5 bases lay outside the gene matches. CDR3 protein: CASSSSGTSGEETQYF. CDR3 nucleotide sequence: TGTGCCAGCAGCTCGTCCGGGACTAGCGGGGAAGAGACCCAGTACTTC.

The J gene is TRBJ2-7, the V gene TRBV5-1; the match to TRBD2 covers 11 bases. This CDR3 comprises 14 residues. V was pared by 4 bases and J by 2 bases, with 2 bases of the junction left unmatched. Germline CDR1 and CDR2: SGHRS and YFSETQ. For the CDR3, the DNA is TGCGCCAGCAGCATGGGACTAGCGGCCTACGAGCAGTACTTC. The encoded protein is CASSMGLAAYEQYF.

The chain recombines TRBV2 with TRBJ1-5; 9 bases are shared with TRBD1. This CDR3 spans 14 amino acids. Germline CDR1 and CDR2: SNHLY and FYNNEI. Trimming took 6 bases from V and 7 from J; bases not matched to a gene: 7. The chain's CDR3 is CASSPGQGIQPQHF. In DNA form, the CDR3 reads TGTGCCAGCAGCCCGGGACAGGGAATACAGCCCCAGCATTTT.

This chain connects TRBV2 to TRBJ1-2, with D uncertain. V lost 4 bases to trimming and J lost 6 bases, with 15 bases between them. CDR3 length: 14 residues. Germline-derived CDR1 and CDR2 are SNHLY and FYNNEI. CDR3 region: CASSVNPEGNGYTF. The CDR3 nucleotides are TGTGCCAGCAGTGTTAATCCGGAGGGTAATGGCTACACCTTC.

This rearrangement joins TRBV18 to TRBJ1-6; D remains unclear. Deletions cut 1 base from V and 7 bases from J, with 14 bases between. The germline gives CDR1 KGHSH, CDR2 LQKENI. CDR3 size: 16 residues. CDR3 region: CASSPLDPPGNSPLHF. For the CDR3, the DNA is TGTGCCAGCTCACCACTAGATCCACCGGGGAATTCACCCCTCCACTTT.

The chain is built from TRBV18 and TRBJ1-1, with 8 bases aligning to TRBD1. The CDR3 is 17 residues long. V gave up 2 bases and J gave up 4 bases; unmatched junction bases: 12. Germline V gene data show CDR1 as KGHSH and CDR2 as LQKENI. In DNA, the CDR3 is TGTGCCAGCTCACCATCCCCAGGGGGCCATGGTGGCACTGAAGCTTTCTTT. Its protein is CASSPSPGGHGGTEAFF. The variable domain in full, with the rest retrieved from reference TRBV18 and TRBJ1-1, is NAGVMQNPRHLVRRRGQEARLRCSPMKGHSHVYWYRQLPEEGLKFMVYLQKENIIDESGMPKERFSAEFPKEGPSILRIQQVVRGDSAAYFCASSPSPGGHGGTEAFFGQGTRLTVV.

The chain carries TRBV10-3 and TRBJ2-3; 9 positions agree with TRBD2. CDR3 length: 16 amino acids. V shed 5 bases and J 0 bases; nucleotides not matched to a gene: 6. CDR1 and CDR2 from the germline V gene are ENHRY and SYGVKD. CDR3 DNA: TGTGCCATCAGTAACCTGCTAGCGGGAAGCACAGATACGCAGTATTTT. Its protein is CAISNLLAGSTDTQYF.

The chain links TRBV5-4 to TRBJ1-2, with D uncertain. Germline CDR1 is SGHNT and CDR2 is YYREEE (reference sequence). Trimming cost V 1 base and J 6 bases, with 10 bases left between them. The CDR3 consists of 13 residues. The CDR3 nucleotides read TGTGCCAGCAGCTTGTCGGGAGGCAATGGCTACACCTTC. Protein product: CASSLSGGNGYTF.

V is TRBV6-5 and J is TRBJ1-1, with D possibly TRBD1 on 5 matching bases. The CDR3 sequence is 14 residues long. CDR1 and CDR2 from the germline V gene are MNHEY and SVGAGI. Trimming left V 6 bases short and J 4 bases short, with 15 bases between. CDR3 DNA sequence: TGTGCCAGCAGCCCCCAGGGTTTGGGCACTGAAGCTTTCTTT. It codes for CASSPQGLGTEAFF.

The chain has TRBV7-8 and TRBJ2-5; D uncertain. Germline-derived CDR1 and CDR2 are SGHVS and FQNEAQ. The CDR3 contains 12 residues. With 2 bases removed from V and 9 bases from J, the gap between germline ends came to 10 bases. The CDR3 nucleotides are TGTGCCAGCAGCTTACCCCCCTCCCCCCAGTACTTC. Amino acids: CASSLPPSPQYF.

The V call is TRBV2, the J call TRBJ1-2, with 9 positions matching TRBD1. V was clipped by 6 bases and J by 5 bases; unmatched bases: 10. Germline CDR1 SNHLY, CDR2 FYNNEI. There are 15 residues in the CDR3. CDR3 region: CASRQTGGANYGYTF. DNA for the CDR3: TGTGCCAGCAGGCAAACAGGGGGCGCGAATTATGGCTACACCTTC.